This T cell receptor beta chain was recorded in a study of siplizumab effects on memory and regulatory T cells. Study-wide findings and caveats: Assignment to unstimulated subsets succeeded for only a minor fraction of the alloreactive clones. Reactions containing siplizumab showed mappable alloreactive CD4+ clones averaging approximately 75% Treg-derived, versus 25% to 30% in controls. Of the proliferating CD4+ or CD8+ clones, roughly 80-97% lacked a naive or memory phenotype that could be assigned.

Trimming took 9 bases from V and 2 from J; bases not matched to a gene: 3. The germline CDR1 and CDR2 sequences are LNHDA and SQIVND (reference sequence). The CDR3 runs 12 residues. Here immunoSEQ multiplex PCR was the method, and the copy in TCRdb shows in-frame clones only, minus some. The table records about 110,000 clones, under 95% of them present only once. In regard to this clone: The antigen is undetermined.

The genes are TRBV19 and TRBJ1-2, with 7 bases matching TRBD1. Sequenced: Tregs sorted from blood. This receptor was identified in a human donor in good health. Here the CDR3 DNA reads TGTGCCAGCAAGACAGGGAACTATGGCTACACCTTC. As protein: CASKTGNYGYTF. The variable domain in full, with the rest retrieved from reference TRBV19 and TRBJ1-2, is DGGITQSPKYLFRKEGQNVTLSCEQNLNHDAMYWYRQDPGQGLRLIYYSQIVNDFQKGDIAEGYSVSREKKESFPLTVTSAQKNPTAFYLCASKTGNYGYTFGSGTRLTVV.